A selection of T cell receptor beta chains follows, all from one sample in a study of blood T cell repertoires in COVID-19. The method was immunoSEQ multiplex PCR; TCRdb's version includes in-frame clones alone and lacks a portion of them. The sample carries about 200,000 clones, 80% recorded once. The sequencing sample was made of peripheral blood. Receptor source: a human donor in a cohort sampled during active COVID-19. Both conserved end residues are part of each CDR3. A D gene is named only where the DNA matches it firmly.

>TRBJ2-7|TRBD1|TRBV28
CASRTPGQGTYEQYF
TGTGCCAGCAGGACCCCGGGACAGGGAACCTACGAGCAGTACTTC
>TRBJ2-2|TRBD1|TRBV19
CATQGTGGVGELFF
TGTGCCACCCAGGGGACAGGGGGCGTCGGGGAGCTGTTTTTT
>TRBJ2-1|TRBD2|TRBV10-3
CAISEEGDGGEQFF
TGTGCCATCAGTGAGGAAGGGGACGGGGGGGAGCAGTTCTTC
>TRBJ2-2|TRBD2|TRBV3-1/TRBV3-2
CASSAGLAGIGELFF
TGTGCCAGCAGCGCGGGACTAGCGGGGATCGGGGAGCTGTTTTTT
>TRBJ1-1|.|TRBV7-9
CASSLATSAEAFF
TGTGCCAGCAGCTTAGCGACGAGCGCTGAAGCTTTCTTT
>TRBJ2-1|TRBD2|TRBV5-4
CASSSGGVGSSSYNEQFF
TGTGCCAGCAGCTCGGGGGGGGTTGGGAGTAGCTCCTACAATGAGCAGTTCTTC
>TRBJ1-5|TRBD1|TRBV29-1
CSVAWTGGEREPQHF
TGCAGCGTCGCATGGACAGGGGGCGAGAGAGAGCCCCAGCATTTT
>TRBJ2-2|TRBD2|TRBV5-1
CASSASGRNTGELFF
TGCGCCAGCAGCGCGAGCGGGAGGAACACCGGGGAGCTGTTTTTT
>TRBJ1-1|.|TRBV4-1
CASSQAARVRMNTEAFF
TGCGCCAGCAGCCAAGCCGCCAGGGTAAGAATGAACACTGAAGCTTTCTTT
>TRBJ2-1|.|TRBV10-3
CAISEYRVEQFF
TGTGCCATCAGTGAGTACAGGGTCGAGCAGTTCTTC
>TRBJ2-7|.|TRBV10-3
CAIMRDYEQYF
TGTGCCATCATGCGAGACTACGAGCAGTACTTC
>TRBJ2-1|TRBD1|TRBV4-1
CASSPRGTGLGDEQFF
TGCGCCAGCAGCCCTCGTGGGACAGGGCTCGGCGATGAGCAGTTCTTC
>TRBJ2-7|.|TRBV28
CASSSPVSSYEQYF
TGTGCCAGCAGTTCCCCCGTTAGCTCCTACGAGCAGTACTTC
>TRBJ1-5|.|TRBV15
CATSRDQYQPQHF
TGTGCCACCAGCAGAGATCAGTATCAGCCCCAGCATTTT